These T cell receptor beta chains were read from a single sample in a study of blood T cell repertoires in COVID-19. Measured with immunoSEQ multiplex PCR; TCRdb has only the in-frame clones, and not every one. The data hold around 100,000 clones, with about nine tenths observed a single time. Sequenced sample: peripheral blood. These TCRs come from a woman in her forties or fifties with COVID-19, enrolled during active disease. The CDR3 runs from the conserved cysteine through the conserved F or W. A D gene is named only where the DNA matches it firmly. Clone sizes are given selectively: once, few, many, or a class where the clone is expanded.

V gene: TRBV19; clone size: .; J gene: TRBJ1-5; D gene: .; CDR3 protein: CASGGVGKSNQPQHF; CDR3 DNA: TGTGCCAGTGGGGGGGTGGGGAAGAGCAATCAGCCCCAGCATTTT
V gene: TRBV27; clone size: .; J gene: TRBJ1-2; D gene: TRBD1; CDR3 protein: CASSLVTGGGYGYTF; CDR3 DNA: TGTGCCAGCAGTTTAGTAACAGGGGGAGGGTATGGCTACACCTTC
V gene: TRBV19; clone size: many; J gene: TRBJ2-2; D gene: .; CDR3 protein: CASSIGRAGELFF; CDR3 DNA: TGTGCCAGTAGTATCGGCAGGGCCGGGGAGCTGTTTTTT
V gene: TRBV4-2; clone size: .; J gene: TRBJ1-6; D gene: TRBD1; CDR3 protein: CASSQEEGARNSPLHF; CDR3 DNA: TGTGCCAGCAGCCAAGAGGAGGGGGCTCGCAATTCACCCCTCCACTTT
V gene: TRBV5-1; clone size: once; J gene: TRBJ2-7; D gene: .; CDR3 protein: CASSPVELRYEQYF; CDR3 DNA: TGCGCCAGCAGCCCCGTGGAGCTTAGGTACGAGCAGTACTTC
V gene: TRBV7-9; clone size: .; J gene: TRBJ2-1; D gene: TRBD2; CDR3 protein: CASSYQGLTKGLGDEQFF; CDR3 DNA: TGTGCCAGCAGCTACCAGGGACTAACAAAGGGCCTTGGGGATGAGCAGTTCTTC
V gene: TRBV3-1/TRBV3-2; clone size: .; J gene: TRBJ2-6; D gene: .; CDR3 protein: CASSQDRWVASGANVLTF; CDR3 DNA: TGTGCCAGCAGCCAAGACAGGTGGGTTGCCTCTGGGGCCAACGTCCTGACTTTC
V gene: TRBV18; clone size: .; J gene: TRBJ2-1; D gene: TRBD2; CDR3 protein: CASSPPGLALSEQFF; CDR3 DNA: TGTGCCAGCTCACCACCGGGACTAGCGCTAAGTGAGCAGTTCTTC
V gene: TRBV29-1; clone size: .; J gene: TRBJ2-5; D gene: .; CDR3 protein: CSVDRAGGETQYF; CDR3 DNA: TGCAGCGTTGACAGAGCAGGAGGAGAGACCCAGTACTTC
V gene: TRBV2; clone size: .; J gene: TRBJ1-5; D gene: TRBD1; CDR3 protein: CASSEDRSNQPQHF; CDR3 DNA: TGTGCCAGCAGTGAGGACAGGAGCAATCAGCCCCAGCATTTT
V gene: TRBV3-1/TRBV3-2; clone size: .; J gene: TRBJ1-2; D gene: .; CDR3 protein: CASSQEGTGVPNYGYTF; CDR3 DNA: TGTGCCAGCAGCCAAGAAGGTACGGGGGTTCCTAACTATGGCTACACCTTC
V gene: TRBV18; clone size: .; J gene: TRBJ2-1; D gene: .; CDR3 protein: CASSPPAAANNEQFF; CDR3 DNA: TGTGCCAGCTCACCCCCTGCAGCGGCCAACAATGAGCAGTTCTTC
V gene: TRBV28; clone size: .; J gene: TRBJ1-2; D gene: .; CDR3 protein: CASSLSPRGGYTF; CDR3 DNA: TGTGCCAGCAGTTTAAGTCCCAGGGGAGGCTACACCTTC
V gene: TRBV7-9; clone size: once; J gene: TRBJ2-7; D gene: TRBD2; CDR3 protein: CASSPGGARGSYEQYF; CDR3 DNA: TGTGCCAGCAGCCCCGGGGGGGCCAGGGGCTCCTACGAGCAGTACTTC
V gene: TRBV19; clone size: .; J gene: TRBJ1-2; D gene: .; CDR3 protein: CASSINSANYGYTF; CDR3 DNA: TGTGCCAGTAGTATAAACTCGGCTAACTATGGCTACACCTTC
V gene: TRBV19; clone size: .; J gene: TRBJ1-1; D gene: .; CDR3 protein: CASSTRGNTEAFF; CDR3 DNA: TGTGCCAGTAGTACCAGGGGGAACACTGAAGCTTTCTTT
V gene: TRBV5-1; clone size: .; J gene: TRBJ2-1; D gene: TRBD2; CDR3 protein: CASSLGLAGDSYNEQFF; CDR3 DNA: TGCGCCAGCAGCTTGGGACTAGCGGGGGACTCCTACAATGAGCAGTTCTTC
V gene: TRBV18; clone size: .; J gene: TRBJ2-5; D gene: .; CDR3 protein: CASSPEELQETQYF; CDR3 DNA: TGTGCCAGCTCCCCCGAAGAACTGCAAGAGACCCAGTACTTC
V gene: TRBV13; clone size: .; J gene: TRBJ1-3; D gene: .; CDR3 protein: CASSADRASGNTIYF; CDR3 DNA: TGTGCCAGCAGCGCGGACAGAGCCTCTGGAAACACCATATATTTT
V gene: TRBV30; clone size: .; J gene: TRBJ1-1; D gene: .; CDR3 protein: CAWSVLGGNTEAFF; CDR3 DNA: TGTGCCTGGAGTGTACTAGGGGGGAACACTGAAGCTTTCTTT
V gene: TRBV12-3/TRBV12-4; clone size: .; J gene: TRBJ2-3; D gene: .; CDR3 protein: CASSLAKTDTQYF; CDR3 DNA: TGTGCCAGCAGTTTGGCCAAGACAGATACGCAGTATTTT
V gene: TRBV15; clone size: few; J gene: TRBJ2-3; D gene: .; CDR3 protein: CATSNGVGADTQYF; CDR3 DNA: TGTGCCACCAGCAACGGGGTCGGGGCAGATACGCAGTATTTT
V gene: TRBV6-2/TRBV6-3; clone size: few; J gene: TRBJ2-7; D gene: TRBD2; CDR3 protein: CASSSPGGPYEQYF; CDR3 DNA: TGTGCCAGCAGTTCTCCGGGGGGGCCTTACGAGCAGTACTTC
V gene: TRBV7-6; clone size: .; J gene: TRBJ1-1; D gene: .; CDR3 protein: CASSLTANTEAFF; CDR3 DNA: TGTGCCAGCAGCTTGACAGCGAACACTGAAGCTTTCTTT
V gene: TRBV28; clone size: .; J gene: TRBJ2-5; D gene: .; CDR3 protein: CASRSEVETQYF; CDR3 DNA: TGTGCCAGCAGAAGCGAGGTAGAGACCCAGTACTTC
V gene: TRBV13; clone size: .; J gene: TRBJ2-7; D gene: TRBD1; CDR3 protein: CASSSDRLEQYF; CDR3 DNA: TGTGCCAGCAGCTCGGACAGGCTTGAGCAGTACTTC
V gene: TRBV4-2; clone size: .; J gene: TRBJ1-5; D gene: .; CDR3 protein: CASSQDFTISNQPQHF; CDR3 DNA: TGTGCCAGCAGCCAAGATTTTACAATTAGCAATCAGCCCCAGCATTTT
V gene: TRBV10-3; clone size: .; J gene: TRBJ1-3; D gene: .; CDR3 protein: CAIRADISGNTIYF; CDR3 DNA: TGTGCCATCAGGGCGGACATCTCTGGAAACACCATATATTTT
V gene: TRBV7-9; clone size: .; J gene: TRBJ1-2; D gene: .; CDR3 protein: CASSLAQGSGYGYTF; CDR3 DNA: TGTGCCAGCAGCTTAGCCCAGGGATCGGGCTATGGCTACACCTTC
V gene: TRBV7-9; clone size: .; J gene: TRBJ2-3; D gene: TRBD1; CDR3 protein: CASRGTGGDTQYF; CDR3 DNA: TGTGCCAGCAGGGGGACAGGGGGAGATACGCAGTATTTT
V gene: TRBV4-2; clone size: few; J gene: TRBJ2-1; D gene: .; CDR3 protein: CASSQVRGTYNEQFF; CDR3 DNA: TGTGCCAGCAGCCAAGTCAGGGGAACGTACAATGAGCAGTTCTTC
V gene: TRBV5-1; clone size: .; J gene: TRBJ2-7; D gene: .; CDR3 protein: CASSLGGGFRDEQYF; CDR3 DNA: TGCGCCAGCAGCTTGGGCGGTGGGTTTCGGGACGAGCAGTACTTC
V gene: TRBV7-9; clone size: .; J gene: TRBJ2-6; D gene: .; CDR3 protein: CASSLSVTARSSGANVLTF; CDR3 DNA: TGTGCCAGCAGCTTATCCGTGACAGCAAGAAGCTCTGGGGCCAACGTCCTGACTTTC
V gene: TRBV11-3; clone size: .; J gene: TRBJ1-2; D gene: .; CDR3 protein: CASSPGRLIPHGYTF; CDR3 DNA: TGTGCCAGCAGCCCCGGGAGGTTGATCCCCCATGGCTACACCTTC
V gene: TRBV3-1/TRBV3-2; clone size: .; J gene: TRBJ1-5; D gene: .; CDR3 protein: CASSRDGGQYQPQHF; CDR3 DNA: TGTGCCAGCAGCCGAGACGGGGGGCAATATCAGCCCCAGCATTTT
V gene: TRBV6-2/TRBV6-3; clone size: .; J gene: TRBJ2-1; D gene: TRBD2; CDR3 protein: CASSYRRGGLGNEQFF; CDR3 DNA: TGTGCCAGCAGTTACAGGCGGGGGGGCCTCGGGAATGAGCAGTTCTTC
V gene: TRBV12-5; clone size: .; J gene: TRBJ2-3; D gene: TRBD2; CDR3 protein: CASGLVIAGGTDTQYF; CDR3 DNA: TGTGCTAGTGGTTTGGTAATTGCGGGGGGCACAGATACGCAGTATTTT
V gene: TRBV5-1; clone size: .; J gene: TRBJ2-5; D gene: .; CDR3 protein: CASSLEPGVETQYF; CDR3 DNA: TGCGCCAGCAGCTTGGAGCCAGGGGTAGAGACCCAGTACTTC
V gene: TRBV1; clone size: .; J gene: TRBJ2-1; D gene: .; CDR3 protein: CTSSRDRGRLLYNEQFF; CDR3 DNA: TGCACCAGCAGCCGAGACAGGGGTCGTCTTCTCTACAATGAGCAGTTCTTC
V gene: TRBV27; clone size: .; J gene: TRBJ2-7; D gene: TRBD2; CDR3 protein: CASSLSASGGYEQYF; CDR3 DNA: TGTGCCAGCAGTTTATCAGCTAGCGGGGGCTACGAGCAGTACTTC
V gene: TRBV5-1; clone size: .; J gene: TRBJ1-1; D gene: TRBD1; CDR3 protein: CASSSQGGLRAEAFF; CDR3 DNA: TGCGCCAGCAGCTCACAGGGGGGATTGAGGGCTGAAGCTTTCTTT
V gene: TRBV2; clone size: few; J gene: TRBJ1-3; D gene: TRBD1; CDR3 protein: CASSAIGGLGNTIYF; CDR3 DNA: TGTGCCAGCAGTGCAATAGGGGGCCTTGGAAACACCATATATTTT
V gene: TRBV3-1/TRBV3-2; clone size: few; J gene: TRBJ2-1; D gene: .; CDR3 protein: CASSQDRGNNEQFF; CDR3 DNA: TGTGCCAGCAGCCAAGATCGGGGGAACAATGAGCAGTTCTTC
V gene: TRBV2; clone size: once; J gene: TRBJ2-5; D gene: .; CDR3 protein: CASSSSRETQYF; CDR3 DNA: TGTGCCAGCAGTTCCAGCAGGGAGACCCAGTACTTC
V gene: TRBV5-5; clone size: .; J gene: TRBJ2-3; D gene: TRBD2; CDR3 protein: CASSLVASGGPTDTQYF; CDR3 DNA: TGTGCCAGCAGCTTGGTGGCTAGCGGGGGGCCCACAGATACGCAGTATTTT
V gene: TRBV21-1; clone size: .; J gene: TRBJ2-5; D gene: .; CDR3 protein: CASSKAVGASGAETQYF; CDR3 DNA: TGTGCCAGCAGCAAAGCGGTGGGCGCTAGCGGGGCGGAGACCCAGTACTTC
V gene: TRBV10-1; clone size: .; J gene: TRBJ2-3; D gene: .; CDR3 protein: CASSVRVATDTQYF; CDR3 DNA: TGCGCCAGCAGTGTGAGGGTTGCCACAGATACGCAGTATTTT
V gene: TRBV7-3; clone size: .; J gene: TRBJ2-3; D gene: TRBD2; CDR3 protein: CASSSSGGSLDTQYF; CDR3 DNA: TGTGCCAGCAGCTCTAGCGGGGGTTCCTTAGATACGCAGTATTTT